This T cell receptor (beta chain) is from a study of blood T cell repertoires in COVID-19. The authors' processing: The authors estimated nucleated cell counts from reference gene primer amplification. Sequencing was performed with immunoSEQ multiplex PCR; in TCRdb, only in-frame clones are kept and a portion is missing. V and J calls and clone size come straight from that table; D and trimming were deduced from the DNA. The repertoire holds about 83,000 clones, about 92% seen once, with 15% to 20% in the top ten. J was trimmed by 5 bases and V by 3 bases; bases with no gene match: 10. The CDR3 runs to 17 residues. Germline lookup yields CDR1 SGHRS and CDR2 YFSETQ.

The sequenced sample was peripheral blood. The gene calls are TRBV5-1 and TRBJ2-5; 13 nucleotides match TRBD2. This clonotype originated in a woman older than 75 with active or convalescent COVID-19. The CDR3: CASSSQGLAGARETQYF. For the CDR3, the DNA is TGCGCCAGCAGCTCCCAAGGACTAGCGGGGGCCCGGGAGACCCAGTACTTC.